The next 8 T cell receptor beta chains were all read from a single sample in a study of blood T cell repertoires in COVID-19. Sequencing was performed with immunoSEQ multiplex PCR; in TCRdb, only in-frame clones are kept and a portion is missing. The sample contains roughly 260,000 clones, 88% of which appear only once. Sequenced sample: peripheral blood. Receptor source: a man aged 55 to 70 who had recovered from COVID-19.

The rearrangement joins TRBV11-2 to TRBJ1-3; the D gene is possibly TRBD1 (5 bases). CDR1 and CDR2 from the germline V gene are SGHAT and FQNNGV. This CDR3 is built from 16 residues. Trimming removed 5 bases at V and 0 bases at J, with 14 bases between. CDR3 sequence reads: CASSVTPGFSGNTIYF. In nucleotides, the CDR3 is TGTGCCAGCAGCGTTACTCCAGGGTTCTCTGGAAACACCATATATTTT.

This sequence joins TRBV5-1 and TRBJ2-1, with 7 bases aligning to TRBD1. J gave up 5 bases and V 4 bases, and 3 bases lay outside the gene matches. Germline V gene data show CDR1 as SGHRS and CDR2 as YFSETQ. The CDR3 is 13 amino acids. This CDR3 reads CASSRDRNNEQFF. CDR3 nucleotide sequence: TGCGCCAGCAGCCGGGACAGAAACAATGAGCAGTTCTTC.

The genes are TRBV3-1 (or the pseudogene TRBV3-2) and TRBJ1-2, with 9 nucleotides matching TRBD1. CDR3 length: 15 amino acids. Losses at the gene ends were 4 bases for V and 6 bases for J; bases not matched to a gene: 9. The germline CDR1 and CDR2 sequences are LGHDT and YNNKEL (reference sequence). The CDR3 region has the DNA TGTGCCAGCAGCCCCCTAGGGACAGGGTATGATGGCTACACCTTC. Translated, it gives CASSPLGTGYDGYTF.

The chain joins TRBV5-1 to TRBJ2-2; 7 positions match TRBD1. Germline V gives CDR1 SGHRS, CDR2 YFSETQ. The CDR3 has 15 amino acids. The V and J ends lost 5 bases and 4 bases, in that order; junction bases with no gene match: 8. CDR3 sequence: CASSSGTVGTGELFF. The CDR3 DNA follows: TGCGCCAGCAGTTCCGGGACAGTTGGCACCGGGGAGCTGTTTTTT.

J is TRBJ2-7 and V is TRBV7-8; D may be TRBD1 (5 bases). Looked up from germline, CDR1 is SGHVS and CDR2 is FQNEAQ. V was pared by 5 bases and J by 4 bases, with 9 bases between. The CDR3 spans 12 residues. The CDR3 loop is CASSTQDYEQYF. CDR3 bases: TGTGCCAGCAGCACACAGGATTACGAGCAGTACTTC.

This clone was detected a few times. This chain links TRBV5-1 with TRBJ1-4; a possible D gene is TRBD1 (6 bases). This CDR3 contains 15 residues. Trimming took 2 bases from V and 7 from J, leaving 15 bases between them. CDR1 is SGHRS, CDR2 YFSETQ, per germline. The CDR3 spells CASSFSPGAGEKLFF. CDR3 coding DNA: TGCGCCAGCAGCTTTTCCCCAGGGGCCGGTGAAAAACTGTTTTTT.

This sequence joins TRBV7-3 and TRBJ2-1; 9 nucleotides agree with TRBD2. Trimming took 3 bases from V and 4 from J; bases not matched to a gene: 4. The CDR3 covers 15 residues. Germline CDR1 is SGHTA and CDR2 is FQGTGA. CDR3 residues: CASSFVAGAYNEQFF. CDR3 coding DNA: TGTGCCAGCAGCTTTGTAGCGGGGGCTTACAATGAGCAGTTCTTC.

CDR3 sequence: CASTLMTATNEKLFF. CDR3 bases: TGTGCCAGCACCCTAATGACTGCAACTAATGAAAAACTGTTTTTT. This chain joins TRBV6-5 and TRBJ1-4; D is ambiguous. Germline values: CDR1 MNHEY, CDR2 SVGAGI. This CDR3 has 15 residues. With 7 bases removed from V and 0 bases from J, the gap between germline ends came to 12 bases.